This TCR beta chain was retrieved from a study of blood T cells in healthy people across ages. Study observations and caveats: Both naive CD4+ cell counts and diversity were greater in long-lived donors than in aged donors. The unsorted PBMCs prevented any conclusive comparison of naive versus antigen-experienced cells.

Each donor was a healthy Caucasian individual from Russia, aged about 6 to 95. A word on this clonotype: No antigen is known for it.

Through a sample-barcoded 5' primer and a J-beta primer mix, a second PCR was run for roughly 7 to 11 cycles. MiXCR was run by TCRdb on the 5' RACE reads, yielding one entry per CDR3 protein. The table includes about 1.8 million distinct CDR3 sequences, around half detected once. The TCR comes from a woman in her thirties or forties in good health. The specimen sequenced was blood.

CDR3 sequence reads: CASSRGLGGTEAFF. DNA for the CDR3: TGTGCCAGCAGCCGAGGCCTGGGGGGCACTGAAGCTTTCTTT. This chain uses TRBV3-1 with TRBJ1-1; possibly TRBD1 for D (5 bases). V was pared by 4 bases and J by 4 bases, with 13 bases between. Germline V gene lookup returns CDR1 LGHDT and CDR2 YNNKEL (reference sequence). The CDR3 is 14 amino acids.